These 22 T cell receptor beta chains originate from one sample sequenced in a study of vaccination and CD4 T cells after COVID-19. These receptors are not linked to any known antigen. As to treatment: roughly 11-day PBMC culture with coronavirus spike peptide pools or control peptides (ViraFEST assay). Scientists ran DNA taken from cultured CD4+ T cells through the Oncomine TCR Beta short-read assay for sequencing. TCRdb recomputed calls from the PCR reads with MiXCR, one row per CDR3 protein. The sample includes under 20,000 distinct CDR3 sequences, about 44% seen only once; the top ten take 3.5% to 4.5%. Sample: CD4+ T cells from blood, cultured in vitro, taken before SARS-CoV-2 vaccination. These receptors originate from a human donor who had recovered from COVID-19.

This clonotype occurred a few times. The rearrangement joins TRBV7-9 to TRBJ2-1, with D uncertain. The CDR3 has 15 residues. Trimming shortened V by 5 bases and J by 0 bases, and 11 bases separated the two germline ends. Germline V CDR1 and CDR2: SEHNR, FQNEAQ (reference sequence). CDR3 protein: CASSPGRSSYNEQFF. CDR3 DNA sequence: TGTGCCAGCAGCCCTGGACGGAGCTCCTACAATGAGCAGTTCTTC. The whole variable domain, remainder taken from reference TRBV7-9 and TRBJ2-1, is DTGVSQNPRHKITKRGQNVTFRCDPISEHNRLYWYRQTLGQGPEFLTYFQNEAQLEKSRLLSDRFSAERPKGSFSTLEIQRTEQGDSAMYLCASSPGRSSYNEQFFGPGTRLTVL.

This chain's CDR3 is CASKREGPTDTQYF. Written as DNA, the CDR3 is TGTGCCAGCAAGCGGGAGGGCCCCACAGATACGCAGTATTTT. This sequence joins TRBV2 and TRBJ2-3, with 10 bases aligning to TRBD2. The CDR3 has 14 residues. The V gene end was trimmed by 7 bases and the J gene end by 2 bases; junction bases not matched to a gene: 3. CDR1 is SNHLY and CDR2 is FYNNEI in the germline V gene.

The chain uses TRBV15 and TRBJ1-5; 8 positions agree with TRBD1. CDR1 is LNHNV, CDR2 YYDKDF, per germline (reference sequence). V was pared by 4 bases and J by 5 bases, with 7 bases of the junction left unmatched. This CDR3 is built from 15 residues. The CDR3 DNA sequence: TGTGCCACCAGCAACGGACAGGGAATGGATCAGCCCCAGCATTTT. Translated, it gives CATSNGQGMDQPQHF.

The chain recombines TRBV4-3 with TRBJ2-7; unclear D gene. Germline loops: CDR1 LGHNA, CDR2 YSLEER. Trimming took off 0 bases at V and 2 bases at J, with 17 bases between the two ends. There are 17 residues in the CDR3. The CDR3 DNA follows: TGCGCCAGCAGCCAAGATCTGCCGGGCGGACGGACCTACGAGCAGTACTTC. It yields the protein CASSQDLPGGRTYEQYF.

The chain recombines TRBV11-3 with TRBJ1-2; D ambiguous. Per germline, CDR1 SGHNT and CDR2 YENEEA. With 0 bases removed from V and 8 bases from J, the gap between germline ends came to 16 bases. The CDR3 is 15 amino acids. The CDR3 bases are TGTGCCAGCAGCTTAGAAGGCCGGACCGCTAAAGGCTACACCTTC. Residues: CASSLEGRTAKGYTF.

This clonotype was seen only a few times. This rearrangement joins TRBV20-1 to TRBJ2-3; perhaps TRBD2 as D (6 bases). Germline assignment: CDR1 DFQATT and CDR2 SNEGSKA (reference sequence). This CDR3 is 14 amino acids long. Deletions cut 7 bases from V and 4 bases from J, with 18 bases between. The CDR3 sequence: CSVGSGTPADTQYF. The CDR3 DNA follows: TGCAGTGTAGGTAGCGGCACCCCAGCAGATACGCAGTATTTT.

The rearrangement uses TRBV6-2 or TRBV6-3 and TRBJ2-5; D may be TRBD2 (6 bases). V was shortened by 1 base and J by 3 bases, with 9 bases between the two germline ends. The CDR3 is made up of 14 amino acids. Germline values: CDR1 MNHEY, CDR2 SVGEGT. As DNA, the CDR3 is TGTGCCAGCAGTTACTTGTCGGGGGAAGAGACCCAGTACTTC. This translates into CASSYLSGEETQYF.

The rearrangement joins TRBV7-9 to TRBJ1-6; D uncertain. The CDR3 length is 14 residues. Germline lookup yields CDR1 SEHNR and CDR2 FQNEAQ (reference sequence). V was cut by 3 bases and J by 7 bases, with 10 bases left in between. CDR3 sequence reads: CASSFKEANSPLHF. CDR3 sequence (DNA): TGTGCCAGCAGCTTCAAGGAGGCCAATTCACCCCTCCACTTT.

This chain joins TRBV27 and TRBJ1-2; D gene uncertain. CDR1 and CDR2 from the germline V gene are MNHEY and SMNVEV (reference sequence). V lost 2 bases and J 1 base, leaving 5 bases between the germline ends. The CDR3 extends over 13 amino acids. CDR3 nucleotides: TGTGCCAGCAGTTTACGGAGTAACTATGGCTACACCTTC. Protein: CASSLRSNYGYTF.

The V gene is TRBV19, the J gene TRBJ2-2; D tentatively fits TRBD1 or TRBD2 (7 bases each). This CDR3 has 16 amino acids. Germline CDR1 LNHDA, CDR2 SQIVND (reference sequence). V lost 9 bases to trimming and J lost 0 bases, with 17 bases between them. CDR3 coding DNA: TGTGCCAGCCGCCGGGGGGACAGAGCGAACACCGGGGAGCTGTTTTTT. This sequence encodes CASRRGDRANTGELFF.

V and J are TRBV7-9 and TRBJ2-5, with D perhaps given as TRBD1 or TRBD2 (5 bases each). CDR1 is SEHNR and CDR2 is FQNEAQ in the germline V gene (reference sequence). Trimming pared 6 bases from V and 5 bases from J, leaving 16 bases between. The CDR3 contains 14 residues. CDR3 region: CASRPGQGGETQYF. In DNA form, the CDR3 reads TGTGCCAGCAGGCCCGGGCAGGGCGGGGAGACCCAGTACTTC.

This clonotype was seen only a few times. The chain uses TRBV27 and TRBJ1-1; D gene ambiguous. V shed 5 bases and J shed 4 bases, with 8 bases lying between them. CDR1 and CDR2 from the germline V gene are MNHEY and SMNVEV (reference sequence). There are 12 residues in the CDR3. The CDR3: CASSPLGTEAFF. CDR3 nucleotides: TGTGCCAGCAGTCCCCTGGGCACTGAAGCTTTCTTT.

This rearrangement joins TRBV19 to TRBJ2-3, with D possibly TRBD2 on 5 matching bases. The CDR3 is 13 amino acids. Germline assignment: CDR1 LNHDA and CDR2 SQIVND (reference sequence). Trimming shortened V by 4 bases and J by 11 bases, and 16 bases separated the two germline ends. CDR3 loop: CASSTLPRAEQYF. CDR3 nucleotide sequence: TGTGCCAGTAGTACCCTCCCGAGGGCTGAGCAGTATTTT.

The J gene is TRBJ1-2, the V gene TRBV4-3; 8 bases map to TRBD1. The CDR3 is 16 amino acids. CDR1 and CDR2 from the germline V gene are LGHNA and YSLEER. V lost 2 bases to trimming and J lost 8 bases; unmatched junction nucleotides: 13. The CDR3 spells CASSQFTGGLLRGYTF. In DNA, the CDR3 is TGCGCCAGCAGCCAATTTACAGGGGGTCTACTGCGGGGCTACACCTTC.

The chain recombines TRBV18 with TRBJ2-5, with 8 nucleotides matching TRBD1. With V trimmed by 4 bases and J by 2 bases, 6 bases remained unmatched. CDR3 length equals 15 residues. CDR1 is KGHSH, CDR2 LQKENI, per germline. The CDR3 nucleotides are TGTGCCAGCTCACTAGGACAGGGTGGACAAGAGACCCAGTACTTC. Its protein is CASSLGQGGQETQYF.

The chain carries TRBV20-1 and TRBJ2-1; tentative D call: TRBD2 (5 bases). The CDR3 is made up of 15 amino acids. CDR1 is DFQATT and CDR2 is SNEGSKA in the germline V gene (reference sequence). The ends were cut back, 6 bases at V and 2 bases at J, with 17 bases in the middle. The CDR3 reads CSADQASPTYNEQFF. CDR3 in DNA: TGCAGTGCCGATCAGGCTAGCCCTACCTACAATGAGCAGTTCTTC.

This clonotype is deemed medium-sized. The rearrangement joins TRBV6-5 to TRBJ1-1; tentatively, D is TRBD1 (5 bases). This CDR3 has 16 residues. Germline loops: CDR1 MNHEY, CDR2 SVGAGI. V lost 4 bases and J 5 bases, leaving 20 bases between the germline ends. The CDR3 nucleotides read TGTGCCAGCAGTTCTCTGTCGGGCAGGGCCGTTACTGAAGCTTTCTTT. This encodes CASSSLSGRAVTEAFF.

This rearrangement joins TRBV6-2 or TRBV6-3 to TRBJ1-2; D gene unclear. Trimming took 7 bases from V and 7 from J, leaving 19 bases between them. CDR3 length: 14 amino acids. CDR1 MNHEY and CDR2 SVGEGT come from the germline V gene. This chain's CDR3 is CASTNNGALGGYTF. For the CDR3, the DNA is TGTGCCAGCACTAACAACGGAGCTTTGGGTGGCTACACCTTC.

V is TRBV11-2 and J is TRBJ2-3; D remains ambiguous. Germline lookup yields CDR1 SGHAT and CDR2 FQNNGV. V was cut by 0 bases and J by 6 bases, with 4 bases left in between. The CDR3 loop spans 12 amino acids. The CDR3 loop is CASSLEADTQYF. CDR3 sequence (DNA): TGTGCCAGCAGCTTAGAGGCTGATACGCAGTATTTT.

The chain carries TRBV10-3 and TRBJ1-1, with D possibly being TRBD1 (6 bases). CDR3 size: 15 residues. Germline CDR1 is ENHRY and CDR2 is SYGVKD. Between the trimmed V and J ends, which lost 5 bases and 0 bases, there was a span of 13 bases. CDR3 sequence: CAISTRQALNTEAFF. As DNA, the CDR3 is TGTGCCATCAGTACCAGACAGGCGTTGAACACTGAAGCTTTCTTT.

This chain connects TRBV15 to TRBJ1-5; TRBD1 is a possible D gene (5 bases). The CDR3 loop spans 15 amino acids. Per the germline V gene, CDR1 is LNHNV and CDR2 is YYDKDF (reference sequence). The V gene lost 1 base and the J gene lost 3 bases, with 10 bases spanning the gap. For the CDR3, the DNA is TGTGCCACCAGCAGAGGGGACCTATTCAATCAGCCCCAGCATTTT. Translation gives CATSRGDLFNQPQHF.

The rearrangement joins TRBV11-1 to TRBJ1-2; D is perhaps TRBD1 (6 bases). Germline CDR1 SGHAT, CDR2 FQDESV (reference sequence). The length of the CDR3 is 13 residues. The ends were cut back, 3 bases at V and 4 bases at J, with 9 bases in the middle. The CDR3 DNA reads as TGTGCCAGCAGCTTGACAGGTGGCTATGGCTACACCTTC. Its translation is CASSLTGGYGYTF.